This is a list of T cell receptor beta chains from one sample in a study of T cell responses to AZD1222 COVID-19 vaccine. Libraries were prepared by immunoSEQ multiplex PCR; TCRdb keeps only in-frame clonotypes and omits some of them. In the table there are about 82,000 clones, around 90% of which are singletons. The sequencing used peripheral blood, collected on day 0 of AZD1222 vaccination. Every receptor here comes from an adult in good health. CDR3s include the opening cysteine and the closing phenylalanine or tryptophan. A D gene is named only where the DNA matches it firmly. Expanded clones get a size class; other rows say once, few or many, or leave the size out.

clone size,D gene,J gene,V gene,CDR3 DNA,CDR3 protein
NA,TRBD2,TRBJ2-5,TRBV3-1/TRBV3-2,TGTGCCAGCAGCCCTAGCGGGGGTTACGGGACCCAGTACTTC,CASSPSGGYGTQYF
NA,NA,TRBJ1-1,TRBV2,TGTGCCAGCAGGCCTCGAGGGGGACCGAACACTGAAGCTTTCTTT,CASRPRGGPNTEAFF
NA,NA,TRBJ1-5,TRBV6-1,TGTGCCAGCAGTGAAGGGGGGGAGGCGCCTAGGAATCAGCCCCAGCATTTT,CASSEGGEAPRNQPQHF
NA,NA,TRBJ1-1,TRBV28,TGTGCCAGCAGTTTCCGGGGGCTTATGAACACTGAAGCTTTCTTT,CASSFRGLMNTEAFF
once,NA,TRBJ1-5,TRBV7-9,TGTGCCAGCAGCTTCGGACAGTCTAATAATCAGCCCCAGCATTTT,CASSFGQSNNQPQHF
NA,TRBD1,TRBJ2-1,TRBV11-3,TGTGCCAGCAGCGGAAGTCCCGGGACAGGGAACAATGAGCAGTTCTTC,CASSGSPGTGNNEQFF
once,NA,TRBJ1-2,TRBV11-3,TGTGCCAGCAGCTTATACAGGGCTAACTATGGCTACACCTTC,CASSLYRANYGYTF
NA,NA,TRBJ2-2,TRBV1,TGCACCAGCTCACGGACCGGCTACACCGGGGAGCTGTTTTTT,CTSSRTGYTGELFF
NA,NA,TRBJ1-3,TRBV28,TGTGCCAGTGGGACTTACTCTGGAAACACCATATATTTT,CASGTYSGNTIYF
NA,NA,TRBJ1-2,TRBV7-9,TGTGCCAGCAGCATACAACCGACAGGTGTCCAGGGTGGCTACACCTTC,CASSIQPTGVQGGYTF
NA,TRBD1,TRBJ1-5,TRBV25-1,TGTGCCAGCAGTGAATACTCCGGGGACAGGGGGCTTAGTCAGCCCCAGCATTTT,CASSEYSGDRGLSQPQHF
NA,NA,TRBJ1-5,TRBV12-3/TRBV12-4,TGTGCCAGCACCCTACAGGGTTTCCAGCCCCAGCATTTT,CASTLQGFQPQHF
NA,NA,TRBJ1-1,TRBV19,TGTGCCAGTAGTACGGGAGGGAGGACCGAAGCTTTCTTT,CASSTGGRTEAFF
NA,TRBD1,TRBJ1-5,TRBV27,TGTGCCAGCAGTCCCGGGACAGTTAATCAGCCCCAGCATTTT,CASSPGTVNQPQHF
NA,NA,TRBJ1-1,TRBV11-2,TGTGCCAGCAGCCAATTGGTTGGGAACACTGAAGCTTTCTTT,CASSQLVGNTEAFF